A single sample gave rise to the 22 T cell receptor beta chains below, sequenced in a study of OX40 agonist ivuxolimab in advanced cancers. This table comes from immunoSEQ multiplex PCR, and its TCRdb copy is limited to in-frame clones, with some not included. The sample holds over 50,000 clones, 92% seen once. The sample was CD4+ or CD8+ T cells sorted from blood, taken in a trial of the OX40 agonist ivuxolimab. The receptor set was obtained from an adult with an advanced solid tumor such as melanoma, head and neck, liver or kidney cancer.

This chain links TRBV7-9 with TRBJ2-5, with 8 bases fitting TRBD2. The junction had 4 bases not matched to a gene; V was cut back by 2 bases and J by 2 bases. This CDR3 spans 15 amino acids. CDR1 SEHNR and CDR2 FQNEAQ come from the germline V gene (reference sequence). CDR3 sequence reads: CASSLKAGVQETQYF. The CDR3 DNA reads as TGTGCCAGCAGCTTAAAAGCGGGGGTACAAGAGACCCAGTACTTC.

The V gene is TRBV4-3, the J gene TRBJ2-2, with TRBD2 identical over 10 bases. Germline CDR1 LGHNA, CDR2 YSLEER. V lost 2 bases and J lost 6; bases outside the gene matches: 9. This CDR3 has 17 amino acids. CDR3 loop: CASSQHPGSGRAGELFF. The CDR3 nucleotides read TGCGCCAGCAGCCAACACCCCGGGAGCGGGAGGGCCGGGGAGCTGTTTTTT.

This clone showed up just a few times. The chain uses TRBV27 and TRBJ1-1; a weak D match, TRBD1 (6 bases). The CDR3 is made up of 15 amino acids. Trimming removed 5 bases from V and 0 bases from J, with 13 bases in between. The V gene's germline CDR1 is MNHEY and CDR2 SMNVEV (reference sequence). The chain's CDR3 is CASSPVGGLNTEAFF. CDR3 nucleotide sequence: TGTGCCAGCAGTCCCGTGGGGGGCTTGAACACTGAAGCTTTCTTT.

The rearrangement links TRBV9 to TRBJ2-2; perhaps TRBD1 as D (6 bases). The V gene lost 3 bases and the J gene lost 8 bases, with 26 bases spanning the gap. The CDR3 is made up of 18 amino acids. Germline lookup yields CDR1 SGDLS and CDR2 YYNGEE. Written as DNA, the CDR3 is TGTGCCAGCAGCGGACGGACAGTAGGTTATCTGGCGGCGGGGGAGCTGTTTTTT. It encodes CASSGRTVGYLAAGELFF.

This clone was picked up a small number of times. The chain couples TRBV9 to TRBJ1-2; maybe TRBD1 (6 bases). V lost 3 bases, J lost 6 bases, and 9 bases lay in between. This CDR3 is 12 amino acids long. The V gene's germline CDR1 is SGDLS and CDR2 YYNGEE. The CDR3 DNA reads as TGTGCCAGCAGCGGCCACAGGGATGGCTACACCTTC. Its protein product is CASSGHRDGYTF.

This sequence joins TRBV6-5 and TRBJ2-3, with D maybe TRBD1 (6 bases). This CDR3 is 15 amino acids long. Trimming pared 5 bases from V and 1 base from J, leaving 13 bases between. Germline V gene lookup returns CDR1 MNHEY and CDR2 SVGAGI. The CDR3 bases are TGTGCCAGCAGTCCCAGGGGATATGGCACAGATACGCAGTATTTT. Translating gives CASSPRGYGTDTQYF.

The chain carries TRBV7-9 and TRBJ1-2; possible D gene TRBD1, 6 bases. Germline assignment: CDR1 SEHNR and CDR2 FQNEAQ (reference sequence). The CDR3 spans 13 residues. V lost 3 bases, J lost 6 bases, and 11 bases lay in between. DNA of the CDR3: TGTGCCAGCAGCTTTACAGGGAATGATGGCTACACCTTC. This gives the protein CASSFTGNDGYTF.

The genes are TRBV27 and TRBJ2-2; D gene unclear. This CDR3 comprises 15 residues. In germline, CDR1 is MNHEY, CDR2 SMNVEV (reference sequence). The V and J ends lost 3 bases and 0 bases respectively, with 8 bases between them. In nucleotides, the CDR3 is TGTGCCAGCAGTTTCGTAGTACCGAACACCGGGGAGCTGTTTTTT. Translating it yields CASSFVVPNTGELFF.

In DNA form, the CDR3 reads TGTGCCAGCAGCTTATTCGACGGATTATACAATGAGCAGTTCTTC. It is translated as CASSLFDGLYNEQFF. The chain has TRBV7-9 and TRBJ2-1, with no clear D. The CDR3 loop spans 15 amino acids. V shed 2 bases and J shed 4 bases, with 12 bases lying between them. Germline V gene lookup returns CDR1 SEHNR and CDR2 FQNEAQ (reference sequence).

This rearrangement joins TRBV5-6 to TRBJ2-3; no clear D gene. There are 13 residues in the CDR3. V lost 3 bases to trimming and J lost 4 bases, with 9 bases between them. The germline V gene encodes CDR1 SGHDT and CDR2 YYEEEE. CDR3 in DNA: TGTGCCAGCAGCTGGGCTAGGGCAGATACGCAGTATTTT. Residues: CASSWARADTQYF.

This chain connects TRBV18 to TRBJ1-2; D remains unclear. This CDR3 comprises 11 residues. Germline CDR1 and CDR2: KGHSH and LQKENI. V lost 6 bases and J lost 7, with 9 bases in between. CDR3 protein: CASSMGSGYTF. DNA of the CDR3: TGTGCCAGCTCCATGGGGTCTGGCTACACCTTC.

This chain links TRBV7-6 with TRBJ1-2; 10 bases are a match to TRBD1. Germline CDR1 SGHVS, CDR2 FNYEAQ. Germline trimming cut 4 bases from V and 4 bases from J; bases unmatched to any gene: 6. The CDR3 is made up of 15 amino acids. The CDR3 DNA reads TGTGCCAGCAGCTACGGGACAGGGGAGGGCTATGGCTACACCTTC. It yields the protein CASSYGTGEGYGYTF. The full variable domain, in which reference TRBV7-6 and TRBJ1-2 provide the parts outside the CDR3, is GAGVSQSPRYKVTKRGQDVALRCDPISGHVSLYWYRQALGQGPEFLTYFNYEAQQDKSGLPNDRFSAERPEGSISTLTIQRTEQRDSAMYRCASSYGTGEGYGYTFGSGTRLTVV.

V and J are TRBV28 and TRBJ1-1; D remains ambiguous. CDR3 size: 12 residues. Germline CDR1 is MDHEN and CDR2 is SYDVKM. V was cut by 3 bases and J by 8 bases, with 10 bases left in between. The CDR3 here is CASSLRSPEAFF. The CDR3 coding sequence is TGTGCCAGCAGTTTGAGGTCTCCGGAAGCTTTCTTT.

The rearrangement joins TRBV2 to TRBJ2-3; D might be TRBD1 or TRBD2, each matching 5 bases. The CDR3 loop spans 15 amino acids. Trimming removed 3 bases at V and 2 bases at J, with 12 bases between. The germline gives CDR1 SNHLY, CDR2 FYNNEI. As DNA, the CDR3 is TGTGCCAGCAGTGATGACGGGGCCGACACAGATACGCAGTATTTT. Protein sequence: CASSDDGADTDTQYF.

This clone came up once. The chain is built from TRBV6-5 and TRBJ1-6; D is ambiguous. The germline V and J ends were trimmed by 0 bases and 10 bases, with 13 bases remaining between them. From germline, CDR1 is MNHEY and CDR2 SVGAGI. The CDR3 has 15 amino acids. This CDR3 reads CASSYSVGVRSPLHF. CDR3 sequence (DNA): TGTGCCAGCAGTTACTCCGTCGGGGTTCGGTCACCCCTCCACTTT.

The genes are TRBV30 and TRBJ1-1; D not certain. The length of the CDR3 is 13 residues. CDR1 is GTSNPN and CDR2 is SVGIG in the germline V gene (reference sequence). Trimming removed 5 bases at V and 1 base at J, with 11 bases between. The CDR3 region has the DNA TGTGCCTGGGGGGTGGACCCGAACACTGAAGCTTTCTTT. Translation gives CAWGVDPNTEAFF.

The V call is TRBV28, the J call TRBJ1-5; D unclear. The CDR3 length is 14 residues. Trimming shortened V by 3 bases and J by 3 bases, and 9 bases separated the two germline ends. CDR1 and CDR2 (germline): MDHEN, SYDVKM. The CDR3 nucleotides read TGTGCCAGCAGTTTTGCGGGATCCAATCAGCCCCAGCATTTT. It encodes CASSFAGSNQPQHF. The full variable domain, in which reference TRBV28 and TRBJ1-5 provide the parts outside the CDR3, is DVKVTQSSRYLVKRTGEKVFLECVQDMDHENMFWYRQDPGLGLRLIYFSYDVKMKEKGDIPEGYSVSREKKERFSLILESASTNQTSMYLCASSFAGSNQPQHFGDGTRLSIL.

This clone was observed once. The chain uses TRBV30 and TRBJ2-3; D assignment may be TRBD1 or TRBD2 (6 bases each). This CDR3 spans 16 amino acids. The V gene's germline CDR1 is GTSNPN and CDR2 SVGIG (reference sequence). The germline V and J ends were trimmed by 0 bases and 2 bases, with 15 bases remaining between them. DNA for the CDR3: TGTGCCTGGAGTGTACAGGTGGGGGGCTACACAGATACGCAGTATTTT. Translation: CAWSVQVGGYTDTQYF.

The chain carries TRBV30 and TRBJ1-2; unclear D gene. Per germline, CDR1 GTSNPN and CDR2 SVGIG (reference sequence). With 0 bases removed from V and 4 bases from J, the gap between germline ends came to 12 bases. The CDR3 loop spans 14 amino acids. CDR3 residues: CAWSVLNPGYGYTF. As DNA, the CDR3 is TGTGCCTGGAGTGTACTAAATCCAGGCTATGGCTACACCTTC.

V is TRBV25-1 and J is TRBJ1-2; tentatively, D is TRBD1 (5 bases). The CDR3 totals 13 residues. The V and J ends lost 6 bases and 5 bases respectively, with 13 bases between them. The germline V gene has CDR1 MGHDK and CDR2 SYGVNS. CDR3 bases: TGTGCCAGCAGGTCTGACAGCCGTTATGGCTACACCTTC. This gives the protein CASRSDSRYGYTF.

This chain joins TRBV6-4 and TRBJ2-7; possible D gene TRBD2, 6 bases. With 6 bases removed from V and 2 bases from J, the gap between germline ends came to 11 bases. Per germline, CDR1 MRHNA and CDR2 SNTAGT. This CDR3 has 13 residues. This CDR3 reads CASRRDGPYEQYV. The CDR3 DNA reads TGTGCCAGCAGGCGGGACGGGCCCTACGAGCAGTACGTC.

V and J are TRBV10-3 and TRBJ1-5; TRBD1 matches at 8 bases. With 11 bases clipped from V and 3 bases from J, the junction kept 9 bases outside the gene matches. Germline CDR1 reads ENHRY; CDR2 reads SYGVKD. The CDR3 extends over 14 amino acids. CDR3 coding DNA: TGTGCCTCGACGGACAGGGAGTCCAATCAGCCCCAGCATTTT. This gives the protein CASTDRESNQPQHF.